Listed below are T cell receptor beta chains from one sample, sequenced in a study of cytomegalovirus exposure and HLA in healthy donors. TCRdb keeps only in-frame clones here, not all; method: immunoSEQ multiplex PCR. The sample lists 250,000 to 350,000 clones, roughly 87% occurring once. The sample comprised PBMCs. The receptors originated from a man aged 30 to 39 in good health and CMV-seronegative. The CDR3 runs from the conserved cysteine through the conserved F or W. Fields, in order: D gene, J gene, V gene, clone size, CDR3 DNA, CDR3 protein. A D gene is named only where the DNA matches it firmly. Part of the rows lack a size; the others show once, few, many or a class for expanded clones.

. | TRBJ1-2 | TRBV4-2 | . | TGTGCCAGCAGCCAAGTGGCAGATAACTATGGCTACACCTTC | CASSQVADNYGYTF
. | TRBJ2-2 | TRBV5-1 | . | TGCGCCAGCAGCTTGTCGTGGGGCGGAGCGAACACCGGGGAGCTGTTTTTT | CASSLSWGGANTGELFF
. | TRBJ1-6 | TRBV27 | . | TGTGCCAGCAGTCCAACAGGGCTTTACAATTCACCCCTCCACTTT | CASSPTGLYNSPLHF
TRBD2 | TRBJ2-7 | TRBV18 | . | TGTGCCAGCTCACCCCAAAGGACTAGCGGGGGTGGCGAGCAGTACTTC | CASSPQRTSGGGEQYF
. | TRBJ2-5 | TRBV7-2 | . | TGTGCCAGCAGCTTAGACCGAGAGTCTGAGACCCAGTACTTC | CASSLDRESETQYF
. | TRBJ2-7 | TRBV7-2 | . | TGTGCCAGCAGCTCAACAAACAGGGATCCCTACGAGCAGTACTTC | CASSSTNRDPYEQYF
TRBD2 | TRBJ2-2 | TRBV7-8 | . | TGTGCCAGCAGCCCGGGACTAGCGGGGGGAGGGCTCACCGGGGAGCTGTTTTTT | CASSPGLAGGGLTGELFF
TRBD1 | TRBJ1-4 | TRBV7-9 | . | TGTGCCAGCAGCCAGACAGGGAGAACTAATGAAAAACTGTTTTTT | CASSQTGRTNEKLFF
TRBD1 | TRBJ1-2 | TRBV30 | . | TGTGCCTGGCGAGGTGGACAGGATGGCTACACCTTC | CAWRGGQDGYTF
. | TRBJ1-1 | TRBV6-6 | . | TGTGCCAGCAGTTACGGGGGGGGCACTGAAGCTTTCTTT | CASSYGGGTEAFF
TRBD2 | TRBJ2-3 | TRBV5-4 | . | TGTGCCAGCAGCCCCGGGACTAGCGGCACAGATACGCAGTATTTT | CASSPGTSGTDTQYF
. | TRBJ2-7 | TRBV5-6 | . | TGTGCCAGCAGCTTGGGAGGGTTAGCCTACGAGCAGTACTTC | CASSLGGLAYEQYF
. | TRBJ2-3 | TRBV6-1 | . | TGTGCCAGCATCCGACAGCGCACAGATACGCAGTATTTT | CASIRQRTDTQYF
. | TRBJ1-2 | TRBV6-5 | . | TGTGCCAGCAGTTACTCGCAGGGAGGGAACTATGGCTACACCTTC | CASSYSQGGNYGYTF
TRBD1 | TRBJ1-5 | TRBV27 | once | TGTGCCAGCACCCCCAAGACAGGGGGCGCGAATCAGCCCCAGCATTTT | CASTPKTGGANQPQHF
. | TRBJ2-7 | TRBV27 | . | TGTGCCAGCAGTTTATTCGCTATGAGCTCCTACGAGCAGTACTTC | CASSLFAMSSYEQYF
. | TRBJ2-6 | TRBV4-1 | once | TGCGCCAGCAGCCAAGTGCTCCCAGGGGGGTATACAGGGGCCAACGTCCTGACTTTC | CASSQVLPGGYTGANVLTF
TRBD2 | TRBJ2-3 | TRBV4-1 | . | TGCGCCAGCAGACCGGGACTAGCGGGGGGGCCTGGGGTAGAAGATACGCAGTATTTT | CASRPGLAGGPGVEDTQYF
TRBD2 | TRBJ2-1 | TRBV7-8 | . | TGTGCCAGCAGCTACGCTAGCGGGGGGACCTACAATGAGCAGTTCTTC | CASSYASGGTYNEQFF
TRBD1 | TRBJ1-2 | TRBV7-8 | . | TGTGCCAGCAGCATACGGGACAGGGAGAACTATGGCTACACCTTC | CASSIRDRENYGYTF
. | TRBJ2-1 | TRBV19 | once | TGTGCCAGTAACCAAGGGGTACATGAGCAGTTCTTC | CASNQGVHEQFF
TRBD2 | TRBJ2-5 | TRBV2 | . | TGTGCCAGCAGTCCCCTTCTAGCGGGGGGGCGAGAGACCCAGTACTTC | CASSPLLAGGRETQYF
TRBD1 | TRBJ1-2 | TRBV18 | . | TGTGCCAGCTCACCACCGGGACAGGGGGGTTCCGGAGGCTACACCTTC | CASSPPGQGGSGGYTF
. | TRBJ2-1 | TRBV5-4 | . | TGTGCCAGCAGCCCGCCGGGACAAAAAATTGGGCAGTTCTTC | CASSPPGQKIGQFF
. | TRBJ1-4 | TRBV27 | . | TGTGCCAGCTCCGACTATACAGATGAAAAACTGTTTTTT | CASSDYTDEKLFF
. | TRBJ1-3 | TRBV4-1 | . | TGCGCCAGCAGCCAAGGGGGGGGTAGGAACGAAAACACCATATATTTT | CASSQGGGRNENTIYF
TRBD1 | TRBJ2-1 | TRBV7-9 | . | TGTGCCAGCAGCTTATTCAGACAGGGGGGCAATGAGCAGTTCTTC | CASSLFRQGGNEQFF
TRBD2 | TRBJ2-5 | TRBV15 | . | TGTGCCACCAGCGATGGGGGACTAGGGGCGGAGACCCAGTACTTC | CATSDGGLGAETQYF
TRBD1 | TRBJ1-5 | TRBV4-3 | once | TGCGCCAGCAGCCAAGATCATCTCGGGACAGGGGACAATCAGCCCCAGCATTTT | CASSQDHLGTGDNQPQHF